The entry below describes one T cell receptor beta chain. Trimming took 2 bases from V and 5 from J; bases not matched to a gene: 10. There are 16 residues in the CDR3. Germline CDR1 is MGHDK and CDR2 is SYGVNS. This specimen belongs to a study of blood T cell repertoires in COVID-19. Background on the study: Samples taken during acute and convalescent COVID-19 were collected in the United States, Italy and Spain. PBMCs, B-cell-depleted T cells, or T cells were the source of the cDNA or gDNA that made up the material.

How the authors handled the data: From reference gene primer amplification, estimates of nucleated cell counts were derived. Assay: immunoSEQ multiplex PCR; the TCRdb copy retains only in-frame clones and omits some. V and J calls plus clone size are reproduced from that table; the DNA served to infer D and trimming. The sample has tens of thousands of clones; 86% are singletons. The specimen was peripheral blood. The chain uses TRBV25-1 and TRBJ2-7, with 9 bases that match TRBD1. This TCR derives from a man in his fifties with active COVID-19. This CDR3 is CASSEGRGQGTDEQYF. The DNA of the CDR3 is TGTGCCAGCAGTGAAGGACGTGGACAGGGGACGGACGAGCAGTACTTC.